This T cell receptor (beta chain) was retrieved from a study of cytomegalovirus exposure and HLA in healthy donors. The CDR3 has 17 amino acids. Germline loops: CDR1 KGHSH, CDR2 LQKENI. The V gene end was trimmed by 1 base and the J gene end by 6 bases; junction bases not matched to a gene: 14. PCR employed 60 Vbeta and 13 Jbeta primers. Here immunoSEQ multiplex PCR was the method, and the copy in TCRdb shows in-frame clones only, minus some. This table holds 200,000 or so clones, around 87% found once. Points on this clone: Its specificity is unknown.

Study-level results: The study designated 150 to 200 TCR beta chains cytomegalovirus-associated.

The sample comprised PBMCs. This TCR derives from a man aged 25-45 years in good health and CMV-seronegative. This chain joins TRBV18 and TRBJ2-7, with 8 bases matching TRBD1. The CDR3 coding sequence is TGTGCCAGCTCACCACAAAGTTCCGGGACAGGAAAGGCCGAGCAGTACTTC. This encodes CASSPQSSGTGKAEQYF.